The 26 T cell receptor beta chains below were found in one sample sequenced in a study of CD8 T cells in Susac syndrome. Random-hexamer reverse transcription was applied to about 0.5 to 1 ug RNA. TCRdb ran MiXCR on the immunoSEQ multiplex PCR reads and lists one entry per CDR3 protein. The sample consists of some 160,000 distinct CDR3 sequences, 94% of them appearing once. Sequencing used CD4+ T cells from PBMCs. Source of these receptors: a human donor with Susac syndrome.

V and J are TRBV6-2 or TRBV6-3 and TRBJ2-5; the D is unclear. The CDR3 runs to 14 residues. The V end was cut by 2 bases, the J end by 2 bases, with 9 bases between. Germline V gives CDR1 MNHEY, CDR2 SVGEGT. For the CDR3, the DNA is TGTGCCAGCAGTTACGTATCACTTCAAGAGACCCAGTACTTC. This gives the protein CASSYVSLQETQYF.

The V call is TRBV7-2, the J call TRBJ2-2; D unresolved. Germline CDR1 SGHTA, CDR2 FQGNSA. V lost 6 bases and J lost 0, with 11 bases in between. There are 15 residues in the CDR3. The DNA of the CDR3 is TGTGCCAGCAGGAGGAACCCCGCGAACACCGGGGAGCTGTTTTTT. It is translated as CASRRNPANTGELFF.

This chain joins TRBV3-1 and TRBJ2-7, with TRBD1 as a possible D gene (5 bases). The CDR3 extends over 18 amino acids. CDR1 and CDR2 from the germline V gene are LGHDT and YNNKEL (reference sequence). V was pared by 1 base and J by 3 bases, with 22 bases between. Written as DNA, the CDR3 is TGTGCCAGCAGCCAAGTAATGGGCGCAGGGCCCACGGGCTACGAGCAGTACTTC. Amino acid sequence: CASSQVMGAGPTGYEQYF.

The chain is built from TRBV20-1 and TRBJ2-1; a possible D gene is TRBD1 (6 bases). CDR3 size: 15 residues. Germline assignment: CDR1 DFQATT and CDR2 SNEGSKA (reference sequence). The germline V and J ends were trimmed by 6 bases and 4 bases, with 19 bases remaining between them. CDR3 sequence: CSARLARGSYNEQFF. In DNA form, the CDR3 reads TGCAGTGCCCGGCTGGCCAGGGGCAGTTACAATGAGCAGTTCTTC.

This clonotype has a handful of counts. The CDR3 loop is CASGKGGYGYTF. CDR3 in DNA: TGTGCCAGCGGCAAAGGGGGCTATGGCTACACCTTC. The chain combines TRBV6-1 with TRBJ1-2; a possible D gene is TRBD1 (6 bases). The CDR3 consists of 12 residues. Germline values: CDR1 MNHNS, CDR2 SASEGT. Trimming took 8 bases from V and 4 from J, leaving 11 bases between them.

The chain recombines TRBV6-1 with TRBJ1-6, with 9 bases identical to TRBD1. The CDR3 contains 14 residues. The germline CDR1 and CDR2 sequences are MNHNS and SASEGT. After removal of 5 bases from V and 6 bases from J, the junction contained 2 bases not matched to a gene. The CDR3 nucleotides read TGTGCCAGCAGTACAGGGGGCAGTAATTCACCCCTCCACTTT. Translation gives CASSTGGSNSPLHF.

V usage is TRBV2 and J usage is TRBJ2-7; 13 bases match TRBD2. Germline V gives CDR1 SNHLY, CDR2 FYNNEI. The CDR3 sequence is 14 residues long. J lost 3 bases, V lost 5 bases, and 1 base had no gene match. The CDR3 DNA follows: TGTGCCAGCAGTTGGACTAGCGGGGGCTACGAGCAGTACTTC. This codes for CASSWTSGGYEQYF.

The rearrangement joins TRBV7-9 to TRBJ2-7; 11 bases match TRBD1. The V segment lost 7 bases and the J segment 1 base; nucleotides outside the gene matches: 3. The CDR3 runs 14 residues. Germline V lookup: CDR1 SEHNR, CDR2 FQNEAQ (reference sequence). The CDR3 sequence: CASTGQGASYEQYF. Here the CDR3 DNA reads TGTGCCAGCACCGGACAGGGGGCTTCCTACGAGCAGTACTTC. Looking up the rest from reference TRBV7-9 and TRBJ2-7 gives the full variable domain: DTGVSQNPRHKITKRGQNVTFRCDPISEHNRLYWYRQTLGQGPEFLTYFQNEAQLEKSRLLSDRFSAERPKGSFSTLEIQRTEQGDSAMYLCASTGQGASYEQYFGPGTRLTVT.

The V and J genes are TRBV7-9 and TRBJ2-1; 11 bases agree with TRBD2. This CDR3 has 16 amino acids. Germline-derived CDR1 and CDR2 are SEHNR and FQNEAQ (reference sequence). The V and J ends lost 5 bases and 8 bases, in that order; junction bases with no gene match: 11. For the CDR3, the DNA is TGTGCCAGCAGCGTTAAACTAGCGGGGGAGCGGGATGAGCAGTTCTTC. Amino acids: CASSVKLAGERDEQFF.

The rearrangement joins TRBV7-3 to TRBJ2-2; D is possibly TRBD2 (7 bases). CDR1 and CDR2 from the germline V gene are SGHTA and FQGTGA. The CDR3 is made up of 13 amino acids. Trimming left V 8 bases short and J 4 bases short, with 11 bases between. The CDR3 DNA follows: TGTGCCAGCGCAAGGGGGGGCACCGGGGAGCTGTTTTTT. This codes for CASARGGTGELFF.

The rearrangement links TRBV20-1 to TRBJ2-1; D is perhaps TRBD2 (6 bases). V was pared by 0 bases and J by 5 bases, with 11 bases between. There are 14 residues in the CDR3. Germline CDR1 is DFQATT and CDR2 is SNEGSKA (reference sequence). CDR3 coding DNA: TGCAGTGCTAGAGATGCTGGGGGGAACAATGAGCAGTTCTTC. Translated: CSARDAGGNNEQFF.

The CDR3 DNA reads as TGCAGTGCTACGGGAGAAACTGAAGCTTTCTTT. Translated: CSATGETEAFF. V and J are TRBV20-1 and TRBJ1-1; D not certain. The CDR3 extends over 11 amino acids. Trimming stripped 4 bases from V and 5 bases from J, with 8 bases between. CDR1 is DFQATT, CDR2 SNEGSKA, per germline (reference sequence).

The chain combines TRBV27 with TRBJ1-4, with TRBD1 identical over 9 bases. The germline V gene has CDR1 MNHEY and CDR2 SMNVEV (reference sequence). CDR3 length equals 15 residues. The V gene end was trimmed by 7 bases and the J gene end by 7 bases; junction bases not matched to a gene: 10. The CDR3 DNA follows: TGTGCCAGCAAGGAAAACAGGGGGCGCGGTGAAAAACTGTTTTTT. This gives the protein CASKENRGRGEKLFF.

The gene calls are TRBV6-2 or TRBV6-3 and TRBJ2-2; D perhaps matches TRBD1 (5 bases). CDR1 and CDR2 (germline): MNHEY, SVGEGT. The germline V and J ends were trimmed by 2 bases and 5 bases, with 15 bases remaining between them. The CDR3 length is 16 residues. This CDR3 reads CASSYPKGFGTGELFF. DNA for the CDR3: TGTGCCAGCAGTTACCCGAAGGGGTTTGGTACCGGGGAGCTGTTTTTT.

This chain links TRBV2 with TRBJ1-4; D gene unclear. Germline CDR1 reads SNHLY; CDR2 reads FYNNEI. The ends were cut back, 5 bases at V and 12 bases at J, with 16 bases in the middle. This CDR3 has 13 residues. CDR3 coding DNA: TGTGCCAGCAGTTCGGACTTTACCGGGGAACTGTTTTTT. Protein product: CASSSDFTGELFF.

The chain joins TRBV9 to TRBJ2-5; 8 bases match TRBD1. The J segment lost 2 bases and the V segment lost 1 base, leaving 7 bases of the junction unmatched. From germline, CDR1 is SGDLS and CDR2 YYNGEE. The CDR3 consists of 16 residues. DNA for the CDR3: TGTGCCAGCAGCGTAAGGATCCGGACAGGGCAAGAGACCCAGTACTTC. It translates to CASSVRIRTGQETQYF.

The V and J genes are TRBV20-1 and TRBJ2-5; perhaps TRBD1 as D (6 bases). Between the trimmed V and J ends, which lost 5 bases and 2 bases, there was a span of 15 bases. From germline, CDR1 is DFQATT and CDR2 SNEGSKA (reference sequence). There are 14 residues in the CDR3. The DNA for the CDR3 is TGCAGTGCTCACACAGGGACGAGGCAAGAGACCCAGTACTTC. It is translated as CSAHTGTRQETQYF.

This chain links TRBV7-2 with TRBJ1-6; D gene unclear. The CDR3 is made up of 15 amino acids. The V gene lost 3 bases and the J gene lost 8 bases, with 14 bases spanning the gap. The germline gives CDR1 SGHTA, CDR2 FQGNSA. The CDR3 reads CASSLLDPRYSPLHF. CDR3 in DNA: TGTGCCAGCAGCTTGCTCGACCCGCGGTATTCACCCCTCCACTTT. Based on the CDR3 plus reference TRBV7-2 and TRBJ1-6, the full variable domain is GAGVSQSPSNKVTEKGKDVELRCDPISGHTALYWYRQSLGQGLEFLIYFQGNSAPDKSGLPSDRFSAERTGGSVSTLTIQRTQQEDSAVYLCASSLLDPRYSPLHFGNGTRLTVT.

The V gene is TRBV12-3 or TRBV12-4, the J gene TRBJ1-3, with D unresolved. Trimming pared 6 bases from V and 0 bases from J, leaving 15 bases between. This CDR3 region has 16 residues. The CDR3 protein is CASRSPGARSGNTIYF. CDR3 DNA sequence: TGTGCCAGCAGAAGCCCGGGAGCTCGCTCTGGAAACACCATATATTTT.

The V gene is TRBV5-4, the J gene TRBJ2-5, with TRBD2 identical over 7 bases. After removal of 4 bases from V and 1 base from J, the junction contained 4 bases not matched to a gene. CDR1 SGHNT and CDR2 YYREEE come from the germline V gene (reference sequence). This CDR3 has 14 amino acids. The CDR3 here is CASSLGGVQETQYF. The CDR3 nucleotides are TGTGCCAGCAGCCTGGGGGGGGTCCAAGAGACCCAGTACTTC.

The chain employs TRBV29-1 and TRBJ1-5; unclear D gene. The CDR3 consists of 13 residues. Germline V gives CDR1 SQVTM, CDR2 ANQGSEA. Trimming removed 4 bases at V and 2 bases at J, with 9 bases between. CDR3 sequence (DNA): TGCAGCGTTGGGAGGGATGGCAATCAGCCCCAGCATTTT. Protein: CSVGRDGNQPQHF.

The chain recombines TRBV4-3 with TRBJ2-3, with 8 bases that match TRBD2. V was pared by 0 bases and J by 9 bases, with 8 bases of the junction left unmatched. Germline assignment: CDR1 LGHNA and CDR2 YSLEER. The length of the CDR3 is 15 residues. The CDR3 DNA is TGCGCCAGCAGCCAAGAAGCAGCGGGGGACCCGACGCAGTATTTT. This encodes CASSQEAAGDPTQYF.

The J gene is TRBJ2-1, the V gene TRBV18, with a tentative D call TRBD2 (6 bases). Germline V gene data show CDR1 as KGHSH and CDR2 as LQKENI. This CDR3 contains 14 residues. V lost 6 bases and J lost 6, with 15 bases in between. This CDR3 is CASSGDQRVNEQFF. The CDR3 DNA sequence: TGTGCCAGCTCCGGGGACCAGCGGGTCAATGAGCAGTTCTTC.

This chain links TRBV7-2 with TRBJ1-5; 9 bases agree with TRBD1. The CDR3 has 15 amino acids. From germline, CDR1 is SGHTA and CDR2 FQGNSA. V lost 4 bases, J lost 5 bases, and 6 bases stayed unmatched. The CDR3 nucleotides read TGTGCCAGCAGCTATAGACAGGGGGGGGATCAGCCCCAGCATTTT. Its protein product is CASSYRQGGDQPQHF.

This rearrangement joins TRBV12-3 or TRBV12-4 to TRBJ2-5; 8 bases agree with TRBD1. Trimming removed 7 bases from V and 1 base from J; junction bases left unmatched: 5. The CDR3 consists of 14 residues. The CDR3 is CASTQTGGQETQYF. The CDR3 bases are TGTGCCAGCACCCAAACAGGGGGCCAAGAGACCCAGTACTTC.

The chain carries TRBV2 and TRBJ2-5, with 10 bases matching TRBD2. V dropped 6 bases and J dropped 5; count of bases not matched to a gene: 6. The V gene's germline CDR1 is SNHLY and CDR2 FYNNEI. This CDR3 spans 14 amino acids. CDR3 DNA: TGTGCCAGCAGCCCAACTAGCGGGGTGGAGACCCAGTACTTC. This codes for CASSPTSGVETQYF.